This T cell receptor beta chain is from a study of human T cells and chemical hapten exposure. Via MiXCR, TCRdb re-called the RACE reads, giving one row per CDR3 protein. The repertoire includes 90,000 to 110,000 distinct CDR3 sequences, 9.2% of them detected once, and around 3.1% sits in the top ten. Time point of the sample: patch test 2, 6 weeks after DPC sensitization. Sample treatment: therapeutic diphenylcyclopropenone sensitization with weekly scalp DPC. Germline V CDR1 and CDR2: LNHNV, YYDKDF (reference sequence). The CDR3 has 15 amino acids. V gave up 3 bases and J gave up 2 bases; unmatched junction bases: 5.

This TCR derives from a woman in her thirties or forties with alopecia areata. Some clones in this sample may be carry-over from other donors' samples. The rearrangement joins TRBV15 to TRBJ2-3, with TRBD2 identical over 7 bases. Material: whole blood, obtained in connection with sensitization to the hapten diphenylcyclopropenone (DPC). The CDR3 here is CATSSGLAVTDTQYF. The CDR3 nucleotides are TGTGCCACCAGCAGCGGCCTAGCGGTCACAGATACGCAGTATTTT.